This T cell receptor (beta chain) was found in a study of blood T cell repertoires in COVID-19. Across the study: Spain, Italy and the United States supplied samples that represented acute and convalescent COVID-19. T cells, B-cell-depleted T cells, or PBMCs provided the cDNA or gDNA that served as material.

The CDR3 extends over 15 amino acids. The germline CDR1 and CDR2 sequences are SGHRS and YFSETQ. The ends were cut back, 5 bases at V and 0 bases at J, with 14 bases in the middle. How the authors handled the data: Estimates of nucleated cell counts were drawn from the amplification of reference gene primers. Measured with immunoSEQ multiplex PCR; TCRdb has only the in-frame clones, and not every one. The V and J calls and clone size are taken from that table; D and trimming were inferred from the DNA. This sample carries approximately 240,000 clones, approximately 81% of them seen once, and the ten largest clones take roughly 5.3%.

Sequenced: peripheral blood. V is TRBV5-1 and J is TRBJ1-1; D is perhaps TRBD1 (6 bases). The receptor was derived from a woman aged 55-70 years who had recovered from COVID-19. As DNA, the CDR3 is TGCGCCAGCAGTGTGATGACAGGACTGAACACTGAAGCTTTCTTT. Its translation is CASSVMTGLNTEAFF.